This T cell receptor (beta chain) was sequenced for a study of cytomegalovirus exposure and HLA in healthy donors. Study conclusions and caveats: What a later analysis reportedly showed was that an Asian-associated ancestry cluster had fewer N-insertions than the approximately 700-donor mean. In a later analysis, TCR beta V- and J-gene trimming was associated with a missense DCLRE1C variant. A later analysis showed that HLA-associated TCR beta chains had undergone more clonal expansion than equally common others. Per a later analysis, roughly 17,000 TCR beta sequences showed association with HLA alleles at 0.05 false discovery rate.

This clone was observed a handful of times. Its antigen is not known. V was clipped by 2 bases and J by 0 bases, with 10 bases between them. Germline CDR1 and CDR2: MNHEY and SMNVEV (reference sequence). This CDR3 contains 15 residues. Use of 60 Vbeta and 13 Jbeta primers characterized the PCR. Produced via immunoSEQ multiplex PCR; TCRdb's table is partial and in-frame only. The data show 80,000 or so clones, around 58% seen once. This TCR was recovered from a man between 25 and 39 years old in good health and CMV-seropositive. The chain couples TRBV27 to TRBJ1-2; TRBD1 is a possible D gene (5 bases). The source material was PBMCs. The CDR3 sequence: CASSLGRATNYGYTF. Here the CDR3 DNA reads TGTGCCAGCAGTTTAGGCAGGGCTACTAACTATGGCTACACCTTC.